This T cell receptor beta chain is from a study of blood T cell repertoires in COVID-19. For the study at large: COVID-19 samples collected from the United States, Italy and Spain covered acute and convalescent phases. The cDNA or gDNA used as material had been derived from T cells, B-cell-depleted T cells, or PBMCs.

As processed by the authors: For nucleated cells, counts were estimated from reference gene primer amplification. Here immunoSEQ multiplex PCR was the method, and the copy in TCRdb shows in-frame clones only, minus some. The V and J calls and clone size come from that table; D and trimming were worked out from the DNA. Of just over 95,000 clones listed, over 80% are singletons. The CDR3 contains 16 residues. Germline-derived CDR1 and CDR2 are MDHEN and SYDVKM. Trimming removed 4 bases from V and 6 bases from J, with 16 bases in between. The chain joins TRBV28 to TRBJ1-6; D gene uncertain. The clonotype originates from a man at least 80 years old with acute or convalescent COVID-19. Sequencing was carried out using peripheral blood. CDR3 amino acids: CASSSPLGATNSPLHF. Written as DNA, the CDR3 is TGTGCCAGCAGTTCCCCCCTAGGAGCCACTAATTCACCCCTCCACTTT.